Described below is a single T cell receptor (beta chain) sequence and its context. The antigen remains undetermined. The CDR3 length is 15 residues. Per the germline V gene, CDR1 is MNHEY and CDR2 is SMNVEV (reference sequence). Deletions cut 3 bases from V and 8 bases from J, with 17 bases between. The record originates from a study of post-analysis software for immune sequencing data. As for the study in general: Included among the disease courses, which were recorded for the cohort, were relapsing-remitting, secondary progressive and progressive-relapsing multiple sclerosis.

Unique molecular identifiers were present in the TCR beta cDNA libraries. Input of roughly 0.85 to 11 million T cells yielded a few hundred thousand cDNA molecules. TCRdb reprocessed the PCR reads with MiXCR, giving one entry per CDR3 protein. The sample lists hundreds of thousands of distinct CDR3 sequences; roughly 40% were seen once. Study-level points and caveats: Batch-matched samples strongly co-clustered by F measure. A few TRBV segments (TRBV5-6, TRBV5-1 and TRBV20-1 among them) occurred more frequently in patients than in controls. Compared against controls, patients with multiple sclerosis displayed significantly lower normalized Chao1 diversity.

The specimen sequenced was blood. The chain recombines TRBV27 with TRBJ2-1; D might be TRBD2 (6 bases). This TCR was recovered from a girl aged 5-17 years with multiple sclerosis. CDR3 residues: CASSFTGEATDEQFF. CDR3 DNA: TGTGCCAGCAGTTTTACGGGAGAGGCTACCGATGAGCAGTTCTTC.